Reported below is one T cell receptor (beta chain). This sample was taken from a study of blood T cell repertoires in COVID-19. Study-wide background: Researchers got acute and convalescent COVID-19 samples from the United States, Italy and Spain. Sample material is recorded as cDNA or gDNA derived from T cells, B-cell-depleted T cells, or PBMCs.

Germline V gene sequence: CDR1 LGHDT, CDR2 YNNKEL (reference sequence). V was cut by 0 bases and J by 4 bases, with 4 bases left in between. This CDR3 is built from 13 residues. The study recruited people aged about 18 to 95 years across roughly 23 US areas. Authors' methods: Reference gene primer amplification in the assay estimated nucleated cell counts. Sequenced by immunoSEQ multiplex PCR; TCRdb stores in-frame clones only, minus some. V, J and clone size are those of that table, while D and trimming were read from the DNA. The table lists 100,000 to 150,000 clones, around 80% of them singletons. The V gene is TRBV3-1 (or the pseudogene TRBV3-2), the J gene TRBJ1-5; D uncertain. The sample taken for sequencing was PBMCs or T cells enriched from blood (not recorded which). This sequence was found in a man between 35 and 55 years old with acute COVID-19. Here the CDR3 DNA reads TGTGCCAGCAGCCAAGACTTTAATCAGCCCCAGCATTTT. Translating gives CASSQDFNQPQHF.